Described below is a single T cell receptor (beta chain) sequence and its context. At least ten counts were recorded for this clonotype. Its recognized antigen is unknown. The sample holds no much larger clone one base away, and base qualities are not on file. The record originates from a study of neurological immune-mediated disorders (dated by TCRdb to about 2019). Notes on the research overall: Among the roughly 34 multiple sclerosis patients, relapsing-remitting MS was present in 31 and secondary progressive MS was present in 3. The cohort comprised 68 subjects: some 14 HAM/TSP patients, approximately 34 multiple sclerosis patients and some 20 healthy controls. Alongside PBMC samples, the set of 106 TCR-beta libraries contained longitudinal samples, technical triplicates, and paired CD4+ and CD8+ T-cell subsets that had been sorted. The study compared peripheral blood TCR-beta repertoires of HTLV-I-associated myelopathy (HAM/TSP) patients, multiple sclerosis patients and healthy controls using UMI-based sequencing.

Study-level results and caveats: Repertoires from 18 of 34 MS patients were grouped by phylogenetic analysis into a cluster of related CDR3 sequences, suggesting a possible repertoire-level signature. No association of the MS cluster with clinical or MRI features was observed, and the need for larger cohorts was stated by the authors. Across subjects, expanded clones never shared an identical CDR3 amino acid sequence, which suggests that the TCR-beta repertoires in every group were private. TCR clonal expansion was greatest in HAM/TSP patients and smallest in MS patients, who ranked below even healthy controls.

From its cysteine to its phenylalanine, the CDR3 spans 14 amino acids. The entry retains the CDR3 DNA only, 42 bases that are in frame from base 1. From the germline V gene (reference sequence), CDR1 is SEHNR and CDR2 is FQNEAQ. Deletion took 1 base off V and 3 bases off J, with a span of 9 bases between the germline ends. cDNA was synthesized by template-switch 5'RACE using a primer with a 10-nucleotide random unique molecular identifier that tagged each TCR transcript. Each sequencing run produced over 160 million TCR-beta sequences covering 15-18 subjects. The RNeasy kit was used to extract total RNA. The KAPA Real-time Library Amplification kit was used to amplify TCR-beta VDJ regions with primers targeting the TCR constant region and the 5'RACE anchor. Sample indexes and Illumina adaptors were added in a first PCR, and a second PCR then increased library yield. After Ampure bead purification, the TCR product of roughly 650 bp was size-selected on a 2% E-gel SizeSelection system. Before pooling, library quality was assessed on a Bioanalyzer, concentration was determined with Qubit, and library quantification was performed with the Kapa Library Quantification kit. An Illumina HiSeq 2500 sequenced the libraries paired-end 2 x 150 bp. To increase sequence diversity, roughly 24-30% phiX was spiked into each library pool. The source study handled its data this way. The UMI-based MiGEC pipeline processed quality-filtered reads and removed over 80% of raw TCR sequences during error correction. IMGT germline references were used for alignment of VDJ genes, and clonotypes were defined by a unique CDR3 amino acid sequence together with V-J genes. Clonal expansion, Shannon diversity and CDR3 relatedness (CalcPairwiseDistances, ClusterSamples) were evaluated with VDJtools, and phylogenetic trees were built with CLCbio workbench. Using coefficient-of-variation modelling across technical triplicates, the study counted a clone as expanded if it had at least 8 unique UMIs. Starting from the raw public reads, TCRdb applied fastp trimming at Q25, assembled clones with MiXCR and retained in-frame beta chains. A single entry per CDR3 protein holds the most common genes and DNA from its merged rows. What appears here as the V and J calls and clone size reflects TCRdb's work, not the paper's. For this sample there are 55,000 to 65,000 distinct CDR3 sequences; about 3.7% appear just once. The top ten hold 2.2% of the sample.

Unsorted PBMC libraries were generated from 2 million PBMCs stored in RNAlater at -80 °C until RNA extraction. Multiple sclerosis patients were enrolled in a US clinical protocol under which disease progression was evaluated by magnetic resonance imaging. PBMCs were separated from peripheral blood using Ficoll-Hypaque density gradient centrifugation and then cryopreserved in liquid nitrogen. The sample taken for sequencing was PBMCs. This chain joins TRBV7-9 to TRBJ2-5; a confident D gene designation cannot be given. This receptor was taken from a woman between 45 and 65 years old with multiple sclerosis. The CDR3 loop reads CASSLGAAEETQYF. The sequenced DNA is TGTGCCAGCAGCTTAGGGGCGGCTGAAGAGACCCAGTACTTC.